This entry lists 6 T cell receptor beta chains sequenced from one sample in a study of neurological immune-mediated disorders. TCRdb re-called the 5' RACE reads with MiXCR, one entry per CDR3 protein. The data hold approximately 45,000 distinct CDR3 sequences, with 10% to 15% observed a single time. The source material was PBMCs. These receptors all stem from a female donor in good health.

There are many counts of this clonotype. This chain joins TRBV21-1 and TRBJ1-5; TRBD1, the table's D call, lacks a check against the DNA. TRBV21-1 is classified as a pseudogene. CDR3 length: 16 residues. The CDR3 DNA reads TGTGCCAGCAGCAGCCGGGACACGTATAGCAATCAGCCCCAGCATTTT. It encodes CASSSRDTYSNQPQHF.

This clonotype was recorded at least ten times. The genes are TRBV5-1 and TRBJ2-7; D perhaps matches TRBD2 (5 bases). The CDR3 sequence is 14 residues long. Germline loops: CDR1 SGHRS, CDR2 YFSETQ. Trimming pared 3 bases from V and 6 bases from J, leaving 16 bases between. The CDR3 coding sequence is TGCGCCAGCAGCTCGTCGGACCCAACTAGCGAGCAGTACTTC. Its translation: CASSSSDPTSEQYF.

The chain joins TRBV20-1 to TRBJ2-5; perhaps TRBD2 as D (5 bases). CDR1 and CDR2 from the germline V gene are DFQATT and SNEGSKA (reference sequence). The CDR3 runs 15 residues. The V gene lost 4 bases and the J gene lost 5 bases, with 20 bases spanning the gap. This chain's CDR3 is CSAIVASRYSETQYF. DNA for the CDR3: TGCAGTGCTATCGTCGCTAGCAGGTATTCGGAGACCCAGTACTTC.

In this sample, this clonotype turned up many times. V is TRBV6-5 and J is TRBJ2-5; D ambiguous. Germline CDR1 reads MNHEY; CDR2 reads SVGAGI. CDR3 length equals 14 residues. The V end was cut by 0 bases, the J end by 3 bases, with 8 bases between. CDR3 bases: TGTGCCAGCAGTTACTCGAAAATGAAAGAGACCCAGTACTTC. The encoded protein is CASSYSKMKETQYF.

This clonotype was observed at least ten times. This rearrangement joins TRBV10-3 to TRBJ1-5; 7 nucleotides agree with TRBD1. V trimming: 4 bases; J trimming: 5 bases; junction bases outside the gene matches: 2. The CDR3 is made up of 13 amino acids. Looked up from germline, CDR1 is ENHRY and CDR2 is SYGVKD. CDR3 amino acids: CAISGGQHQPQHF. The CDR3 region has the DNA TGTGCCATCAGTGGGGGACAGCATCAGCCCCAGCATTTT.

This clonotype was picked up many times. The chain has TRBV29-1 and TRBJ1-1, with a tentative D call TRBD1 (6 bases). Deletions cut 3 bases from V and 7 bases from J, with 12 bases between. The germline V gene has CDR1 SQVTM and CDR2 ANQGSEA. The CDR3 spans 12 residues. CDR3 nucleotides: TGCAGCGTTGAGCAGGGGAGGCGTGAAGCTTTCTTT. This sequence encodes CSVEQGRREAFF.